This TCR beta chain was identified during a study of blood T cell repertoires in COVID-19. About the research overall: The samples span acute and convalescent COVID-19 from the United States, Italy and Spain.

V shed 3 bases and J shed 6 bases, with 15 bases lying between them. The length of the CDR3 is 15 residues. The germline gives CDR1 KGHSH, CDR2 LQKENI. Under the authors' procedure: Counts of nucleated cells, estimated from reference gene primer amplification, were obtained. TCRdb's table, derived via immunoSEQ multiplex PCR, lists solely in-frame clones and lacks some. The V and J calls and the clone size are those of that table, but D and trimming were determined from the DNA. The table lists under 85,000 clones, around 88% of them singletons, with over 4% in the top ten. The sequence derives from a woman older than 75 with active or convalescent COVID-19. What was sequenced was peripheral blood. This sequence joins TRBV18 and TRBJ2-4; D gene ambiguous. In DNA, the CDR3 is TGTGCCAGCTCACCTCCAATTATTCTAGGAAACATTCAGTACTTC. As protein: CASSPPIILGNIQYF.